The TCR beta chain described here comes from a study of early T cells in non-severe SARS-CoV-2 infection. V was pared by 3 bases and J by 4 bases, with 11 bases between. Germline loops: CDR1 WSHSY, CDR2 SAAADI. The CDR3 is 14 residues long. Points from the study as a whole: Matching with VDJdb favored anti-spike CD8 responses (missing private and CD4 specificities).

A word on this clonotype: Its antigen is unidentified.

Unique molecular identifiers were affixed to single, distinct cDNA molecules. Each CDR3 protein is one row after TCRdb ran MiXCR on the 5' RACE reads. The sample consists of about 110,000 distinct CDR3 sequences, 9% to 14% of them appearing once. This clonotype was obtained from an adult who was a healthcare worker with PCR-confirmed SARS-CoV-2 infection or an uninfected control (not recorded which). The source material was whole blood. The chain carries TRBV10-2 and TRBJ2-3, with a tentative D call TRBD2 (6 bases). As DNA, the CDR3 is TGCGCCAGCAGTGAAGCTAGCGTCGCAGATACGCAGTATTTT. Protein product: CASSEASVADTQYF.